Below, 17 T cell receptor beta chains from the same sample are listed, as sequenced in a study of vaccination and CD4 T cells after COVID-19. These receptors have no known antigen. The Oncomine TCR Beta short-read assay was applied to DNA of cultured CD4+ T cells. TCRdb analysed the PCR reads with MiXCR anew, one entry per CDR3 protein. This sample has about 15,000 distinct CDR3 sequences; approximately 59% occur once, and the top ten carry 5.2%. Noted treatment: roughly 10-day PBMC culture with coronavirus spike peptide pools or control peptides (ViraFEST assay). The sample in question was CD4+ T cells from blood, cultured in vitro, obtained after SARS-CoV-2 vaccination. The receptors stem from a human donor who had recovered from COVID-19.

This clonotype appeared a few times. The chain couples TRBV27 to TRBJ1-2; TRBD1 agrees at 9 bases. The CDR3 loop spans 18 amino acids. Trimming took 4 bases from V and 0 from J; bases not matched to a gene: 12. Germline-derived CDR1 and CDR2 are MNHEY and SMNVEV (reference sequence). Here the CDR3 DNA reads TGTGCCAGCAGTTCAACTACGACCGGGACAGGGTCTAACTATGGCTACACCTTC. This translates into CASSSTTTGTGSNYGYTF.

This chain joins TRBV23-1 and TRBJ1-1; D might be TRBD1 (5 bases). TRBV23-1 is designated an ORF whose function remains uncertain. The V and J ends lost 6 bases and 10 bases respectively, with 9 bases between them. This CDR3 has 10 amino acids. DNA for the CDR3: TGCGCCAGCAGCGTTGGGGGAGCTTTCTTT. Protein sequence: CASSVGGAFF.

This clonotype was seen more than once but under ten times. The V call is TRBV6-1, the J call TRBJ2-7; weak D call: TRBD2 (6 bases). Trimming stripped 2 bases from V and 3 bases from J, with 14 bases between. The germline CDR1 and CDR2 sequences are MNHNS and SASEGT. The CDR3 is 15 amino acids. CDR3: CASSESRGGHYEQYF. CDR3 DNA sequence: TGTGCCAGCAGTGAATCTCGGGGAGGTCACTACGAGCAGTACTTC.

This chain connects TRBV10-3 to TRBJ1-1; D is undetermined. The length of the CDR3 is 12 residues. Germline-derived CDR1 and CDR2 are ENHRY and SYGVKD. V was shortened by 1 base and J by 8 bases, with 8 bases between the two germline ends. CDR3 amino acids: CAISEYIGEAFF. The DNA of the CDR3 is TGTGCCATCAGTGAGTATATAGGGGAAGCTTTCTTT.

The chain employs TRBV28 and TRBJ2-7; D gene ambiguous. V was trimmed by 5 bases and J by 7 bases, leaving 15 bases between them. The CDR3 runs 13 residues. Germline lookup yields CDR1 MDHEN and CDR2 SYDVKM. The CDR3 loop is CASSPALRWEQYF. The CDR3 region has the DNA TGTGCCAGCAGTCCGGCGTTGAGATGGGAGCAGTACTTC.

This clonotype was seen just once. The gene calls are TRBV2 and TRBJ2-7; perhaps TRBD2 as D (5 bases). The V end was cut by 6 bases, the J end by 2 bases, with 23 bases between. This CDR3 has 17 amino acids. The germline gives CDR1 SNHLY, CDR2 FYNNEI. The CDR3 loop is CASRDPPPTAVPYEQYF. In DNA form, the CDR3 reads TGTGCCAGCAGGGATCCACCACCTACAGCGGTTCCCTACGAGCAGTACTTC.

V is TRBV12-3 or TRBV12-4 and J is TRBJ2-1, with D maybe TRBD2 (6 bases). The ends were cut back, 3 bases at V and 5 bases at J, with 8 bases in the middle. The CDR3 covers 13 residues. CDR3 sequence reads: CASSFAGHNEQFF. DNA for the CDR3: TGTGCCAGCAGTTTTGCGGGGCACAATGAGCAGTTCTTC.

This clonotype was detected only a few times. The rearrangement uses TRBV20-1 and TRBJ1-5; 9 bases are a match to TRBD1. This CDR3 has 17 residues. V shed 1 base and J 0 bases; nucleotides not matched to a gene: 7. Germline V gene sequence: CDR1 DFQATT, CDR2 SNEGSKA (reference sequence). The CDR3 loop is CSARAPGTGHSNQPQHF. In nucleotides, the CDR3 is TGCAGTGCTAGAGCCCCCGGGACAGGGCATAGCAATCAGCCCCAGCATTTT.

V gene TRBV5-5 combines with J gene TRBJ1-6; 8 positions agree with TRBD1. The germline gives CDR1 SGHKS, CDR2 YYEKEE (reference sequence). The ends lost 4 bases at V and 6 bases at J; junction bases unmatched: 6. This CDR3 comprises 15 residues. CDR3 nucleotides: TGTGCCAGCAGCGGAGGGACAGGCGTTAATTCACCCCTCCACTTT. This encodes CASSGGTGVNSPLHF.

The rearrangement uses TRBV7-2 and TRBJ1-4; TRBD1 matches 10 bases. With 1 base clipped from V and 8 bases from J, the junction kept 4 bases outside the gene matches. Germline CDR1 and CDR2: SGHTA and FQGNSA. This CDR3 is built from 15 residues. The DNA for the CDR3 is TGTGCCAGCAGCTTAGGACAGGGGGCGGGGGAAAAACTGTTTTTT. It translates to CASSLGQGAGEKLFF.

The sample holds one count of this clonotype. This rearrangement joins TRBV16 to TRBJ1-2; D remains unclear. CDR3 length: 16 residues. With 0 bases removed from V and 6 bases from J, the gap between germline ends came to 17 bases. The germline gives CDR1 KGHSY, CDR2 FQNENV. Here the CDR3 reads CASSQSLEAGRNGYTF. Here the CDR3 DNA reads TGTGCCAGCAGCCAATCGCTGGAGGCAGGACGAAATGGCTACACCTTC.

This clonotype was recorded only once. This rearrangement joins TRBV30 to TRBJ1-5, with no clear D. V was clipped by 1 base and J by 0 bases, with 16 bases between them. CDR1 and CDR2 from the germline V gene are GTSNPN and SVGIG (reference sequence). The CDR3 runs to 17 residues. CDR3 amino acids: CAWSDMIVGYSNQPQHF. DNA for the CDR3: TGTGCCTGGAGTGATATGATTGTGGGTTATAGCAATCAGCCCCAGCATTTT.

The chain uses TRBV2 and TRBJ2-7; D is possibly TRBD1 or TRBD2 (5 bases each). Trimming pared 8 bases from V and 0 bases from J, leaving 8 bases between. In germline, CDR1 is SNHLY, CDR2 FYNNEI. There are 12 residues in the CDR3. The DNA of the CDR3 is TGTGCCAGCGGGGACGACTCCTACGAGCAGTACTTC. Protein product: CASGDDSYEQYF.

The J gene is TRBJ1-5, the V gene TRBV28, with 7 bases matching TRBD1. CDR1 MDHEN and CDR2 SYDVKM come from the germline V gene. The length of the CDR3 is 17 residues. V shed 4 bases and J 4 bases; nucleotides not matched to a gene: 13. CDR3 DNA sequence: TGTGCCAGCAGTTCCCCCGCGTCGGGACAGCTAAATCAGCCCCAGCATTTT. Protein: CASSSPASGQLNQPQHF.

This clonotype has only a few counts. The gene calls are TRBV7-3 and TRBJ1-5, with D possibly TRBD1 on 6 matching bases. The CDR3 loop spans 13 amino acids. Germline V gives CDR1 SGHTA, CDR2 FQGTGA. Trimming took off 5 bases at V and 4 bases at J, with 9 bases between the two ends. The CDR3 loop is CASSADSNQPQHF. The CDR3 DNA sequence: TGTGCCAGCAGCGCGGACAGTAATCAGCCCCAGCATTTT.

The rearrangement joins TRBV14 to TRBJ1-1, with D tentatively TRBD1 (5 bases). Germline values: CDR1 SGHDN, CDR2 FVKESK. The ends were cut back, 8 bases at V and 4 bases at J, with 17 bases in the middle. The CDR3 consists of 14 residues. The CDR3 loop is CASRDMGVGTEAFF. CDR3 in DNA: TGTGCCAGCCGAGATATGGGGGTAGGCACTGAAGCTTTCTTT.

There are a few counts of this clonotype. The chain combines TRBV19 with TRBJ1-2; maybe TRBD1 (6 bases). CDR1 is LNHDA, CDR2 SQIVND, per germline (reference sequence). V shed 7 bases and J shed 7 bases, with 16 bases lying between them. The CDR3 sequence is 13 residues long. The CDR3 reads CASNPQGGAGYTF. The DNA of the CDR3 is TGTGCCAGTAATCCACAGGGTGGTGCTGGCTACACCTTC. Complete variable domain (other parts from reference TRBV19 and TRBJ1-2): DGGITQSPKYLFRKEGQNVTLSCEQNLNHDAMYWYRQDPGQGLRLIYYSQIVNDFQKGDIAEGYSVSREKKESFPLTVTSAQKNPTAFYLCASNPQGGAGYTFGSGTRLTVV.